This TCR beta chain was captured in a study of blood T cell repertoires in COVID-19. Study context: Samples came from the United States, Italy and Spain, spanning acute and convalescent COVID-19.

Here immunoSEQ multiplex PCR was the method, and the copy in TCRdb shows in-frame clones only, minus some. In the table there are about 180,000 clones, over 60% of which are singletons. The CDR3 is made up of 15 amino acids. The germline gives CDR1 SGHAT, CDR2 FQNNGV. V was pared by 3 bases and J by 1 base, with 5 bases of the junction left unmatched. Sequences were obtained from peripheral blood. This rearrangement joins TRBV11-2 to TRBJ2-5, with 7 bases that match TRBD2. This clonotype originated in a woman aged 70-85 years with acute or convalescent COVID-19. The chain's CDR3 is CASSFGGGVQETQYF. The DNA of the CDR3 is TGTGCCAGCAGCTTCGGGGGAGGGGTCCAAGAGACCCAGTACTTC.